The following is a TCR beta chain sequence with its context. This sample was taken from a study of blood T cell repertoires in COVID-19. Looked up from germline, CDR1 is LNHDA and CDR2 is SQIVND (reference sequence). V shed 0 bases, J shed 3 bases, and the junction held 14 bases outside the gene matches. CDR3 length: 19 residues. Profiled with immunoSEQ multiplex PCR; TCRdb holds only in-frame clones, not every one. Here the sample spans roughly 200,000 clones, roughly 85% being singletons. J is TRBJ1-2 and V is TRBV19; 9 bases fit TRBD1. What was sequenced was peripheral blood. This sequence was found in a human donor with active or convalescent COVID-19. The donor label of this sample is uncertain. The CDR3 spells CASSIDRGRGTGRDYGYTF. CDR3 nucleotide sequence: TGTGCCAGTAGTATAGACCGAGGCCGTGGGACAGGGAGAGACTATGGCTACACCTTC.